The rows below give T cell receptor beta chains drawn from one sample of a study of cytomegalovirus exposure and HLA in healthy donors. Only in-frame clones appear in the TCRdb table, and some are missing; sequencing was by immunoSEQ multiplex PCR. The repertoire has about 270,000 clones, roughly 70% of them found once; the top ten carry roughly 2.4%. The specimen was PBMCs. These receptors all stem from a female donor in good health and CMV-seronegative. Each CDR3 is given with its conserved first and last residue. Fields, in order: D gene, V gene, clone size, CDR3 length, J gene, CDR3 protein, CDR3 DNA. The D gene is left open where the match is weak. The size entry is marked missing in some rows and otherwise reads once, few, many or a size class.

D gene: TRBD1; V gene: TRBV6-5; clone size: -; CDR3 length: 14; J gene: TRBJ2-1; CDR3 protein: CASSNRDRVGEQFF; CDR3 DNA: TGTGCCAGCAGTAACCGAGACAGGGTTGGGGAGCAGTTCTTC
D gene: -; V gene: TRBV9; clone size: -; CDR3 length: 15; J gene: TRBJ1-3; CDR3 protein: CASSVEAGLENTIYF; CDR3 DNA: TGTGCCAGCAGCGTAGAAGCGGGGCTGGAAAACACCATATATTTT
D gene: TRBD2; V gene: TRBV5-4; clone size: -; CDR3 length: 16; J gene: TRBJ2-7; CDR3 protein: CASSPSTSGRFLEQYF; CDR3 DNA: TGTGCCAGCAGCCCCTCGACTAGCGGGAGGTTCCTCGAGCAGTACTTC
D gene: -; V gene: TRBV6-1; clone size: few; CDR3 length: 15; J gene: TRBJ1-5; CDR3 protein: CASSEVWGGSQPQHF; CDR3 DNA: TGTGCCAGCAGTGAAGTGTGGGGGGGGAGTCAGCCCCAGCATTTT
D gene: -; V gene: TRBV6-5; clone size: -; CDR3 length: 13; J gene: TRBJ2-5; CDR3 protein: CASSYAGEETQYF; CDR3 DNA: TGTGCCAGCAGTTACGCCGGGGAGGAGACCCAGTACTTC
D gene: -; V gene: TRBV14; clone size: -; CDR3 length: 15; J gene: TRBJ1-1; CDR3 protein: CASSQEQAPNTEAFF; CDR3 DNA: TGTGCCAGCAGCCAAGAACAGGCCCCGAACACTGAAGCTTTCTTT
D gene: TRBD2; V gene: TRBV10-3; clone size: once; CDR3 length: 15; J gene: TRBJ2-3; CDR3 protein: CAISVSGASTDTQYF; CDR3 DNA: TGTGCCATCAGTGTTAGCGGGGCCAGCACAGATACGCAGTATTTT
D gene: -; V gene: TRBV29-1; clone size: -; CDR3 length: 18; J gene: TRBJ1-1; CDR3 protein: CSAGGGLGRDGEGTEAFF; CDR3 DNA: TGCAGCGCTGGGGGAGGGCTGGGGCGCGACGGGGAGGGGACGGAAGCTTTCTTT
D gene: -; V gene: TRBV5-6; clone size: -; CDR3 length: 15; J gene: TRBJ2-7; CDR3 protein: CASSAPRRIRYEQYF; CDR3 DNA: TGTGCCAGCAGCGCCCCCCGGCGGATACGCTACGAGCAGTACTTC
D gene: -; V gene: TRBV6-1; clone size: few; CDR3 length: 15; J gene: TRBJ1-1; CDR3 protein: CASTEGGVLNTEAFF; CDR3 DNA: TGTGCCAGCACCGAGGGAGGAGTACTGAACACTGAAGCTTTCTTT
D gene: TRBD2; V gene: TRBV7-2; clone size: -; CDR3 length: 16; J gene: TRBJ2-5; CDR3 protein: CASSASGRAHSGTQYF; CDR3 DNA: TGTGCCAGCAGCGCTAGCGGGAGGGCCCATTCGGGGACCCAGTACTTC
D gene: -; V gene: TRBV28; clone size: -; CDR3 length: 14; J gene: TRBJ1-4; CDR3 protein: CASSLTEPNEKLFF; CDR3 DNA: TGTGCCAGCAGTTTGACAGAACCTAATGAAAAACTGTTTTTT
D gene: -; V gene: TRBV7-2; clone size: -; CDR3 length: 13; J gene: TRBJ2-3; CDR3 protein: CASSLFPGVTQYF; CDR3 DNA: TGTGCCAGCAGCTTATTTCCGGGAGTTACGCAGTATTTT
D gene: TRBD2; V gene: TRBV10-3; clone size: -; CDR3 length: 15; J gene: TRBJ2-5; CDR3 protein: CAISGLAGGGETQYF; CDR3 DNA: TGTGCCATCAGCGGACTAGCGGGAGGGGGAGAGACCCAGTACTTC
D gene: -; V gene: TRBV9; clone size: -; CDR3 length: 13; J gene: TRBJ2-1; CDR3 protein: CASSVEFGGEQFF; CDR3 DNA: TGTGCCAGCAGCGTGGAGTTCGGAGGGGAGCAGTTCTTC
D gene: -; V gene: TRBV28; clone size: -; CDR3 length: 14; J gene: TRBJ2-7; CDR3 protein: CASSPGTLSREQYF; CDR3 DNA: TGTGCCAGCAGTCCCGGGACTCTTTCTCGCGAGCAGTACTTC
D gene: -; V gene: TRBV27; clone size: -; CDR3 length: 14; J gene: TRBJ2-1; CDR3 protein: CASSFFGSGNEQFF; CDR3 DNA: TGTGCCAGCAGTTTTTTCGGGAGTGGCAATGAGCAGTTCTTC
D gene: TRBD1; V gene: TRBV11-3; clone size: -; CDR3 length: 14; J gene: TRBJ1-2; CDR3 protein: CASSPRQGSNGYTF; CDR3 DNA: TGTGCCAGCAGTCCCAGACAGGGGAGTAATGGCTACACCTTC
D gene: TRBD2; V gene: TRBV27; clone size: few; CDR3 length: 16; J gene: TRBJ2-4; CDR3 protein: CASSLYTGGAKNIQYF; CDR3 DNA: TGTGCCAGCAGTTTATATACGGGGGGGGCCAAAAACATTCAGTACTTC
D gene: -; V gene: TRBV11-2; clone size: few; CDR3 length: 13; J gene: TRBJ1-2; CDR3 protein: CASSPDSLTDYTF; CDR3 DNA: TGTGCCAGCAGCCCGGACAGCTTAACTGACTACACCTTC
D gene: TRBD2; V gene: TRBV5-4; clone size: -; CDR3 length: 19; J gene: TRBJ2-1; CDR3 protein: CASFDLAGFLQSSYNEQFF; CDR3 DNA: TGTGCCAGCTTCGATCTAGCGGGCTTTCTCCAAAGCTCCTACAATGAGCAGTTCTTC
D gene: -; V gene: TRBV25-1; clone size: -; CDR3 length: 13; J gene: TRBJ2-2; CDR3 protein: CASRWGQSGELFF; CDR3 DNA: TGTGCCAGCAGGTGGGGGCAGTCCGGGGAGCTGTTTTTT
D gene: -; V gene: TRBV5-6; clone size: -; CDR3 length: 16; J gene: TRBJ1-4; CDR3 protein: CASSLGVQATNEKLFF; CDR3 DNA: TGTGCCAGCAGCTTGGGGGTGCAGGCAACTAATGAAAAACTGTTTTTT
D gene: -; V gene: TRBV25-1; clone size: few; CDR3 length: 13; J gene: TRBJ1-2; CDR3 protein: CASTQGYSSGYTF; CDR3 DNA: TGTGCCAGCACGCAGGGTTACAGCAGTGGCTACACCTTC
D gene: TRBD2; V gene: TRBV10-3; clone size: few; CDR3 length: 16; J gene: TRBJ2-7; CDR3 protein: CAISTMTSGRSYEQYF; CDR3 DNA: TGTGCCATCAGTACGATGACTAGCGGGAGATCATACGAGCAGTACTTC
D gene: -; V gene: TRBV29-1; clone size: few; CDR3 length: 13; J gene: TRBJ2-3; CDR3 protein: CSVRGAGTDTQYF; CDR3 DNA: TGCAGCGTCCGGGGGGCGGGCACAGATACGCAGTATTTT
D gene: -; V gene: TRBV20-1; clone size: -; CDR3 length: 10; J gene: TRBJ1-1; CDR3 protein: CSAARTEAFF; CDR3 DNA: TGCAGTGCCGCTAGGACTGAAGCTTTCTTT
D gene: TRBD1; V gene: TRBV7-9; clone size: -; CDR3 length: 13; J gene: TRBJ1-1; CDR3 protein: CASSIARGLQAFF; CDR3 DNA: TGTGCCAGCAGCATAGCAAGGGGGCTCCAAGCTTTCTTT
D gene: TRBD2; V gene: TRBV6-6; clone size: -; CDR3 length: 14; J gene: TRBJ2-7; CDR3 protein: CASGRLAGSYEQYF; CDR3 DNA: TGTGCCAGCGGGAGACTAGCGGGCTCCTACGAGCAGTACTTC
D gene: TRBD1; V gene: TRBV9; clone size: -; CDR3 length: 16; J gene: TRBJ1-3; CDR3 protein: CASSFTTGGTGNTIYF; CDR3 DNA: TGTGCCAGCAGCTTTACGACAGGGGGGACTGGAAACACCATATATTTT
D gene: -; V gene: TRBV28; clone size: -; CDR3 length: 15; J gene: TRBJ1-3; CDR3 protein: CASSPPTGHGNTIYF; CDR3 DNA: TGTGCCAGCAGTCCCCCGACAGGACACGGAAACACCATATATTTT
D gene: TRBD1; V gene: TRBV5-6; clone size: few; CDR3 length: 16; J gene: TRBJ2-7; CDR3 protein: CASRRTGGVKPYEQYF; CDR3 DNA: TGTGCCAGCAGGCGGACAGGGGGCGTTAAGCCGTACGAGCAGTACTTC
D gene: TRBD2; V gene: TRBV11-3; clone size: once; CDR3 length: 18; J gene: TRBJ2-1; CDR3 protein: CASSAGLAGSWSYNEQFF; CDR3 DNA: TGTGCCAGCAGCGCGGGACTAGCGGGGTCCTGGTCCTACAATGAGCAGTTCTTC
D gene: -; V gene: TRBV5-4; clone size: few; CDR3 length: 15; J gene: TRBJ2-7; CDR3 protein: CASSLGPEDSYEQYF; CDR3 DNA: TGTGCCAGCAGCTTGGGTCCCGAAGACTCCTACGAGCAGTACTTC
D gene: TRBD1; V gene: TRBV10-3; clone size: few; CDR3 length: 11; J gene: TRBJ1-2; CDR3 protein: CATSPKDRVIF; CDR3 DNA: TGTGCCACCTCACCCAAAGACAGGGTGATCTTC
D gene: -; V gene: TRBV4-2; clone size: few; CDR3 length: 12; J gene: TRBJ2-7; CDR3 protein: CASSQASYEQYF; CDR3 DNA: TGTGCCAGCAGCCAAGCTTCCTACGAGCAGTACTTC
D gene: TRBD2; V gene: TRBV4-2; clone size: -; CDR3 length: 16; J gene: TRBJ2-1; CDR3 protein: CASSQPTSGGNNEQFF; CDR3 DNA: TGTGCCAGCAGCCAACCGACTAGCGGGGGGAACAATGAGCAGTTCTTC
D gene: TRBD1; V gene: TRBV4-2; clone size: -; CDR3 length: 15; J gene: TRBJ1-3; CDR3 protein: CASSQDGQGRNTIYF; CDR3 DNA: TGTGCCAGCAGCCAAGACGGACAGGGAAGAAACACCATATATTTT
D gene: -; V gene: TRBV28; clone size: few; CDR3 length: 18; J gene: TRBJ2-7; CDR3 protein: CASSSKPGGGTGLYEQYF; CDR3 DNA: TGTGCCAGCAGTTCAAAGCCAGGGGGGGGGACAGGCCTCTACGAGCAGTACTTC
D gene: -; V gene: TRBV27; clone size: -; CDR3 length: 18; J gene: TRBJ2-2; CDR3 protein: CASSFLLTGFGDTGELFF; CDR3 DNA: TGTGCCAGCAGTTTCCTTCTAACAGGCTTTGGGGACACCGGGGAGCTGTTTTTT
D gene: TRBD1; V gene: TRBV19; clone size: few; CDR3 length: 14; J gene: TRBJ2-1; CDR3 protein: CASGQGVSYNEQFF; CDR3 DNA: TGTGCCAGCGGACAGGGGGTGAGTTACAATGAGCAGTTCTTC
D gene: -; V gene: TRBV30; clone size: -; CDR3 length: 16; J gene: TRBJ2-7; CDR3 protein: CAWSPPGISGAYEQYF; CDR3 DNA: TGTGCCTGGAGCCCCCCAGGGATTAGCGGCGCCTACGAGCAGTACTTC
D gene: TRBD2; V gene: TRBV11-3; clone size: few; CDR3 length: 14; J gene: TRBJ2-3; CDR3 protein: CASSLGLAGDTQYF; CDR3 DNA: TGTGCCAGCAGCTTAGGACTAGCCGGGGATACGCAGTATTTT
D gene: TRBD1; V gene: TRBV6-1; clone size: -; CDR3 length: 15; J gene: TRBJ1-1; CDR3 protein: CASREPFRGLAEAFF; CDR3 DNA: TGTGCCAGCAGGGAGCCTTTCAGGGGGCTGGCTGAAGCTTTCTTT
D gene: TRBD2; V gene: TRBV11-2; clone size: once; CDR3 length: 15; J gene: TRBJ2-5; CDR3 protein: CASSLVSGSWETQYF; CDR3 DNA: TGTGCCAGCAGCTTAGTTAGCGGGAGTTGGGAGACCCAGTACTTC
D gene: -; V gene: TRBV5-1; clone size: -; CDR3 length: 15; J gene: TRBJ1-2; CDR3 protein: CASSLVQGYNYGYTF; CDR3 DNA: TGCGCCAGCAGCTTGGTCCAGGGTTATAACTATGGCTACACCTTC
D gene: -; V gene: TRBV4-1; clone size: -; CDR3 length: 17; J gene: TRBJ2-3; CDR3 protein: CASSHFPGAPSTDTQYF; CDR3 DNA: TGCGCCAGCAGCCATTTTCCAGGGGCACCTAGCACAGATACGCAGTATTTT
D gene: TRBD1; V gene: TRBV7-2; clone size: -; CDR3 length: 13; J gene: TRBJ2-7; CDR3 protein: CASSYGTVYEQYF; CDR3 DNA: TGTGCCAGCAGCTACGGGACAGTCTACGAGCAGTACTTC
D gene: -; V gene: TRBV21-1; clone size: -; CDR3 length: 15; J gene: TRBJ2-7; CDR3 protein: CASSPLAGGNYEQYF; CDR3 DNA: TGTGCCAGCAGCCCCTTAGCGGGAGGCAATTACGAGCAGTACTTC
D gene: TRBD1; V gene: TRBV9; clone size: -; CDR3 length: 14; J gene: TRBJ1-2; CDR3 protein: CASSVGTGSGGYTF; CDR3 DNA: TGTGCCAGCAGCGTAGGGACAGGGTCGGGTGGCTACACCTTC
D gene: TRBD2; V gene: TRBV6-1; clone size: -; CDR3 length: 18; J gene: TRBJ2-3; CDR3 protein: CASSETSGSWVLTHTQYF; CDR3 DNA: TGTGCCAGCAGTGAGACTAGCGGGAGTTGGGTCCTCACACATACGCAGTATTTT
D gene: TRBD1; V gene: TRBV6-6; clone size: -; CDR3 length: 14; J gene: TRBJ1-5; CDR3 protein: CASRNDRVNQPQHF; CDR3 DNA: TGTGCCAGCAGGAACGACAGGGTTAATCAGCCCCAGCATTTT
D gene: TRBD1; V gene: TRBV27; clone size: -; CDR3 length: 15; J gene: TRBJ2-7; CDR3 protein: CASSFRFGQGYEQYF; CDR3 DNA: TGTGCCAGCAGTTTCCGTTTTGGACAGGGTTACGAGCAGTACTTC
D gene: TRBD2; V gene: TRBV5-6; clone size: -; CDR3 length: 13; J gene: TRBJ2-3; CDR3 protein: CASSWAGEDTQYF; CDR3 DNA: TGTGCCAGCAGCTGGGCGGGAGAGGATACGCAGTATTTT